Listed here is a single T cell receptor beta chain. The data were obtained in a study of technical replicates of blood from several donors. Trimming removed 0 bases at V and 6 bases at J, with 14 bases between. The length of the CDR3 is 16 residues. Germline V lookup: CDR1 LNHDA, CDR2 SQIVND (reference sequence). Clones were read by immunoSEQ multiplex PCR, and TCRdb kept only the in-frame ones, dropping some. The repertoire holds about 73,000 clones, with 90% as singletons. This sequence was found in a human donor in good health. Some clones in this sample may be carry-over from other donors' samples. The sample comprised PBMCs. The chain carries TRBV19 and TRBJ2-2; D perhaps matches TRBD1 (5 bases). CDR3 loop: CASSIEGAHRAGELFF. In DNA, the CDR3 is TGTGCCAGTAGTATAGAAGGGGCACATCGCGCCGGGGAGCTGTTTTTT. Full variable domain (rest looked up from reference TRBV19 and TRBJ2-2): DGGITQSPKYLFRKEGQNVTLSCEQNLNHDAMYWYRQDPGQGLRLIYYSQIVNDFQKGDIAEGYSVSREKKESFPLTVTSAQKNPTAFYLCASSIEGAHRAGELFFGEGSRLTVL.